This TCR beta chain derives from a study of vaccination and CD4 T cells after COVID-19. Study details: Convalescent cases consisted of six males and four females, of whom two were Hispanic.

In its sample, this clonotype was seen once. Its antigen is unknown. Study outcomes and limitations: With convalescent patients, a median about 90% of reactive clones emerged solely after vaccination.

With the Oncomine TCR Beta short-read assay, DNA from cultured CD4+ T cells was sequenced. TCRdb called the PCR reads again in MiXCR, with one record for every CDR3 protein. The data show about 14,000 distinct CDR3 sequences, approximately 60% seen once. The germline gives CDR1 MGHRA, CDR2 YSYEKL. The V end was cut by 3 bases, the J end by 4 bases, with 27 bases between. The CDR3 is 19 residues long. Treatment noted: 10-day PBMC culture with coronavirus spike peptide pools or control peptides (ViraFEST assay). The receptor's source is a human donor who had recovered from COVID-19. Sequencing was performed on CD4+ T cells from blood, cultured in vitro. The chain couples TRBV4-1 to TRBJ1-2; D gene uncertain. As DNA, the CDR3 is TGCGCCAGCAGCCACAGAATCGCAGGAGGGCCGGCACTTGGCTATGGCTACACCTTC. As protein: CASSHRIAGGPALGYGYTF.